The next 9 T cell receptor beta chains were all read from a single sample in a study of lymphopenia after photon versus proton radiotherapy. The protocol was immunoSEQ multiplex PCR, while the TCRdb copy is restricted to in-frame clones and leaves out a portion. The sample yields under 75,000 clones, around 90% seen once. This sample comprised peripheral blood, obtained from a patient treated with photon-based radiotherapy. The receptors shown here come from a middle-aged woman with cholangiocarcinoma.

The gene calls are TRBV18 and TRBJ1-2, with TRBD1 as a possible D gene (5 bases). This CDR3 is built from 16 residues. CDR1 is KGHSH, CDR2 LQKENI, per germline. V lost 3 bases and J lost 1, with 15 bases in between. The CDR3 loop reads CASSPPGRGINYGYTF. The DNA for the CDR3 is TGTGCCAGCTCACCCCCGGGACGGGGGATTAACTATGGCTACACCTTC.

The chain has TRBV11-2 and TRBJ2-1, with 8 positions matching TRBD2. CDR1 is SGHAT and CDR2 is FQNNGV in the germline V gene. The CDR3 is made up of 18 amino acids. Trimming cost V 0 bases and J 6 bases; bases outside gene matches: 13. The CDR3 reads CASSLDPGRGGYTNEQFF. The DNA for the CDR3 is TGTGCCAGCAGCTTAGACCCTGGTCGCGGGGGGTATACCAATGAGCAGTTCTTC.

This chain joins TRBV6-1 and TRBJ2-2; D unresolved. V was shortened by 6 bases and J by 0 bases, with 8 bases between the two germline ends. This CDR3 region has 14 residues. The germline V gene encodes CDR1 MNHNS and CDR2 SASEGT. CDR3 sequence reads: CASRGNSNTGELFF. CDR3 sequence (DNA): TGTGCCAGCAGGGGAAACTCGAACACCGGGGAGCTGTTTTTT.

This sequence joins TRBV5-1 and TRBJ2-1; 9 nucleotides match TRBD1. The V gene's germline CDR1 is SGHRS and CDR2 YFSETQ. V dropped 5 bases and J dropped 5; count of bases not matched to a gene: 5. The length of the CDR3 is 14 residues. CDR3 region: CASSPRTGDNEQFF. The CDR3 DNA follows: TGCGCCAGCAGTCCACGGACAGGGGACAATGAGCAGTTCTTC.

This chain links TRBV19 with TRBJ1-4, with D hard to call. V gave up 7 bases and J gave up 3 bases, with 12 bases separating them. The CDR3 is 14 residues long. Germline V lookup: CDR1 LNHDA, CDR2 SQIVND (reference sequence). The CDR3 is CASKVTTANEKLFF. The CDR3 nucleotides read TGTGCCAGTAAGGTTACTACAGCTAATGAAAAACTGTTTTTT.

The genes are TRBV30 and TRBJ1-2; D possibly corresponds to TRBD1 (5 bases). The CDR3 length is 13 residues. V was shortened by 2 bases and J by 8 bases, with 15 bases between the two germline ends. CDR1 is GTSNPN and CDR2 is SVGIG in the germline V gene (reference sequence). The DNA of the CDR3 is TGTGCCTGGAGTTGGGCAGGGCTGTACGGCTACACCTTC. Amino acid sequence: CAWSWAGLYGYTF.

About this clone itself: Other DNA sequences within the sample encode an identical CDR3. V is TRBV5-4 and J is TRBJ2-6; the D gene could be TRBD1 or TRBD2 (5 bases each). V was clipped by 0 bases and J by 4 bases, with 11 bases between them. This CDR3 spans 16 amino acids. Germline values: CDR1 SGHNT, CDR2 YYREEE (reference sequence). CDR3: CASSLAWGSGANVLTF. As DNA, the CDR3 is TGTGCCAGCAGCTTGGCCTGGGGGTCCGGGGCCAACGTCCTGACTTTC. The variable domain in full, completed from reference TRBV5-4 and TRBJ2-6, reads ETGVTQSPTHLIKTRGQQVTLRCSSQSGHNTVSWYQQALGQGPQFIFQYYREEENGRGNFPPRFSGLQFPNYSSELNVNALELDDSALYLCASSLAWGSGANVLTFGAGSRLTVL.

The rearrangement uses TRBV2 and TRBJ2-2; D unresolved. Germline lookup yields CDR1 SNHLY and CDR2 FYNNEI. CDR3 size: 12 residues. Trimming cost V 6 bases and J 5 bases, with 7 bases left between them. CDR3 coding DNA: TGTGCCAGCAGGGCCAGGACCGGGGAGCTGTTTTTT. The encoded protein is CASRARTGELFF.

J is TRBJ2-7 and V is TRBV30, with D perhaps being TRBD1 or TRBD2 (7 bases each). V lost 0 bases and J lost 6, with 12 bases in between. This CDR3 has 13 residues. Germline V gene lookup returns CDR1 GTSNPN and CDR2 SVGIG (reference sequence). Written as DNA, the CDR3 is TGTGCCTGGAGTGTACTCAGGGGGGGCGAGCAGTACTTC. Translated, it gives CAWSVLRGGEQYF.